This TCR beta chain was captured by sequencing in a study of blood T cell repertoires in COVID-19. The method was immunoSEQ multiplex PCR; TCRdb's version includes in-frame clones alone and lacks a portion of them. This table holds about 98,000 clones, approximately 72% found once. This clone was picked up a small number of times. From germline, CDR1 is SGHNT and CDR2 YYREEE (reference sequence). The CDR3 sequence is 14 residues long. The germline V and J ends were trimmed by 5 bases and 4 bases, with 16 bases remaining between them. The sequence derives from a man between 70 and 80 years old with acute or convalescent COVID-19. The chain combines TRBV5-4 with TRBJ2-7; D unclear. Sequenced: peripheral blood. In DNA form, the CDR3 reads TGTGCCAGCAGTTCCGATGCAGCCGGGTACGAGCAGTACTTC. It encodes CASSSDAAGYEQYF.